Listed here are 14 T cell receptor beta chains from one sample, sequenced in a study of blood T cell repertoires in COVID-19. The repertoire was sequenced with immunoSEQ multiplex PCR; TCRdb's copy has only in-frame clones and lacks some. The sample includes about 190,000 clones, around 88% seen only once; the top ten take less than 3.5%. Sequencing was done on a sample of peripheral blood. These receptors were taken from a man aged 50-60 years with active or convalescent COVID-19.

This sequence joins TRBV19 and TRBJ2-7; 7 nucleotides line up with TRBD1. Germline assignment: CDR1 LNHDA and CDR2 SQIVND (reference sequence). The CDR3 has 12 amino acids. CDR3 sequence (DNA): TGTGCGACCGGGACAGAGACCTACGAGCAGTACTTC. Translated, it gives CATGTETYEQYF.

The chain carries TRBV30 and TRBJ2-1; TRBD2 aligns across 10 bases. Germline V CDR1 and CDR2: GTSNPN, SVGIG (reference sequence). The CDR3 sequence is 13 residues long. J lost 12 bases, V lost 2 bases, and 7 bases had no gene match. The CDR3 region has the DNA TGTGCCTGGAGTACGGGACTAGCGATTCCGCAGTTCTTC. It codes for CAWSTGLAIPQFF.

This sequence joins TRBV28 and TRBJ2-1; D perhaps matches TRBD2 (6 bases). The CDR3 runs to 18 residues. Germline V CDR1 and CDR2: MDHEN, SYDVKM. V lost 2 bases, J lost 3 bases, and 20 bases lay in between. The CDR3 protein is CASSLAGTWSGIYNEQFF. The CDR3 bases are TGTGCCAGCAGTTTAGCAGGGACTTGGAGCGGAATCTACAATGAGCAGTTCTTC.

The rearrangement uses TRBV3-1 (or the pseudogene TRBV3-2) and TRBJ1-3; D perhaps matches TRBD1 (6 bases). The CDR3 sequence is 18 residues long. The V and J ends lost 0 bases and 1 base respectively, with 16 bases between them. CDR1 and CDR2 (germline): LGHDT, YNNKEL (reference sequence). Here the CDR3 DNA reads TGTGCCAGCAGCCAAGAACGGGACACTGAGTTTTCTGGAAACACCATATATTTT. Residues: CASSQERDTEFSGNTIYF.

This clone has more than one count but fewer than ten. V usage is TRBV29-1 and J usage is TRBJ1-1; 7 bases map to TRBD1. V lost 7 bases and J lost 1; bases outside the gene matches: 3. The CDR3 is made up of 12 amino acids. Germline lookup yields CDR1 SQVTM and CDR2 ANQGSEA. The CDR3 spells CSGGQQNTEAFF. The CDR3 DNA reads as TGCAGCGGGGGACAGCAGAACACTGAAGCTTTCTTT.

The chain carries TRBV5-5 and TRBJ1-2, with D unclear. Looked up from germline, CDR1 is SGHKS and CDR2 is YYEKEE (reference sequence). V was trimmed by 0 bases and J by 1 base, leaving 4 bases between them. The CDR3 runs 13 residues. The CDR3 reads CASSLDNNYGYTF. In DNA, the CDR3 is TGTGCCAGCAGCTTGGACAATAACTATGGCTACACCTTC.

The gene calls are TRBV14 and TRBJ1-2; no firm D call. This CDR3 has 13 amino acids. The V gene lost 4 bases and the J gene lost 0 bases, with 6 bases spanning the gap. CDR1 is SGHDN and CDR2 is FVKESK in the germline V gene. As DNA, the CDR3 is TGTGCCAGCAGCCTAGTGACTAACTATGGCTACACCTTC. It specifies CASSLVTNYGYTF.

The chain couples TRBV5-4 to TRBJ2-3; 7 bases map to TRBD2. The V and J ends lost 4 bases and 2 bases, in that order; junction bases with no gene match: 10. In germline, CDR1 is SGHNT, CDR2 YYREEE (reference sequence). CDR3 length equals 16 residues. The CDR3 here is CASSATSVVPTDTQYF. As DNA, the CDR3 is TGTGCCAGCAGCGCTACTAGCGTTGTCCCCACAGATACGCAGTATTTT.

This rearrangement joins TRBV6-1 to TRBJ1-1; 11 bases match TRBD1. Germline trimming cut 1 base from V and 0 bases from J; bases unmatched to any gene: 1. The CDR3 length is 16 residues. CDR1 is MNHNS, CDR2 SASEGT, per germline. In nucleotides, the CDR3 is TGTGCCAGCAGTGAAGGGACAGGGGGCATGAACACTGAAGCTTTCTTT. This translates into CASSEGTGGMNTEAFF.

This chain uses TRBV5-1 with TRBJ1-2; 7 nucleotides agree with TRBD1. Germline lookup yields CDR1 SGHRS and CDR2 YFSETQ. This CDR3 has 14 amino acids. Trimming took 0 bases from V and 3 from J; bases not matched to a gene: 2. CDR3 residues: CASSLDRGDYGYTF. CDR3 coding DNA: TGCGCCAGCAGCTTGGACAGGGGAGACTATGGCTACACCTTC. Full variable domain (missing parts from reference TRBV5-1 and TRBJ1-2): KAGVTQTPRYLIKTRGQQVTLSCSPISGHRSVSWYQQTPGQGLQFLFEYFSETQRNKGNFPGRFSGRQFSNSRSEMNVSTLELGDSALYLCASSLDRGDYGYTFGSGTRLTVV.

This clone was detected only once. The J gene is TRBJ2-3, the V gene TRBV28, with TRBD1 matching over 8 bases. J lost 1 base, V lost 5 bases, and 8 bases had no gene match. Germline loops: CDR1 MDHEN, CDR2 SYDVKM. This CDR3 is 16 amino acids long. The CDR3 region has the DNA TGTGCCAGCAGTCCCTCAGGGGGCGCAGGCACAGATACGCAGTATTTT. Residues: CASSPSGGAGTDTQYF.

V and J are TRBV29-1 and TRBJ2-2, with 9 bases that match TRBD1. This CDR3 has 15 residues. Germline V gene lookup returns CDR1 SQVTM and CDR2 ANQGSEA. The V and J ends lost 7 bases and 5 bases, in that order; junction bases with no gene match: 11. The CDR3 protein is CSAAGQGVRTGELFF. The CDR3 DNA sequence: TGCAGCGCAGCGGGACAGGGCGTCCGGACCGGGGAGCTGTTTTTT.

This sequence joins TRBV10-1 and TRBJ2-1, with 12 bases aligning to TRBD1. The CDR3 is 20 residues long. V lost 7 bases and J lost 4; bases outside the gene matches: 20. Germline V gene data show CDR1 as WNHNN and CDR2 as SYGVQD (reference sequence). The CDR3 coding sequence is TGCGCCAGCACCCCGGTAGGGACAGGGGGCTTATGTTTAATATACAATGAGCAGTTCTTC. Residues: CASTPVGTGGLCLIYNEQFF.

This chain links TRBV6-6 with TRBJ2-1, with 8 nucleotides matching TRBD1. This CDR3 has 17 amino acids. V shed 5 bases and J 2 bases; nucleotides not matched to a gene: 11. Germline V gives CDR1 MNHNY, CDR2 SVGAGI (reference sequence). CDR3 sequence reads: CASSPGTGYRAYNEQFF. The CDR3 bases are TGTGCCAGCAGTCCCGGGACAGGTTATCGCGCCTACAATGAGCAGTTCTTC.